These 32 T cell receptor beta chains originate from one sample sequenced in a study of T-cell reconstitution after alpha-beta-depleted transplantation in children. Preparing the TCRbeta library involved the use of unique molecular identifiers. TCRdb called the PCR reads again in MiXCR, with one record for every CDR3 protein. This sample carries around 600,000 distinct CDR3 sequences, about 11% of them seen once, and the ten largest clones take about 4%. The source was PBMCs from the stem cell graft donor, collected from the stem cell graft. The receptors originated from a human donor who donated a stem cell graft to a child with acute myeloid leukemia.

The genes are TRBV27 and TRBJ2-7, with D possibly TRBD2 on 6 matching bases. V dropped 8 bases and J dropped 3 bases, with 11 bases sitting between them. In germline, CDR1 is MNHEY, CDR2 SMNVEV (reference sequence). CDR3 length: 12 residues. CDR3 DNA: TGTGCCAGCGGGTTGGACTACTACGAGCAGTACTTC. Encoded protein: CASGLDYYEQYF.

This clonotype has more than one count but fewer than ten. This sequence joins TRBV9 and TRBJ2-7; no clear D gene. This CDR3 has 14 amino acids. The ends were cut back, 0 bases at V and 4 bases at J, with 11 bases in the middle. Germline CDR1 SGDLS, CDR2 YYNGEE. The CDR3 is CASSVGLNDYEQYF. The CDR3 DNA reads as TGTGCCAGCAGCGTAGGCCTAAACGATTACGAGCAGTACTTC.

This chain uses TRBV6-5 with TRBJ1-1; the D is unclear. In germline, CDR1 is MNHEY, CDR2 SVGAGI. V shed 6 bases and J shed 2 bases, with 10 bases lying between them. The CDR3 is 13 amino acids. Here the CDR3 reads CASRGIKNTEAFF. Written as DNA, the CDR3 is TGTGCCAGCAGGGGCATTAAAAACACTGAAGCTTTCTTT.

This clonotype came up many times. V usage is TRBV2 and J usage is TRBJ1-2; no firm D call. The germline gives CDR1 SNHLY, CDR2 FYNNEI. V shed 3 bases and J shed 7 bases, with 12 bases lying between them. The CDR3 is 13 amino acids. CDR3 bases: TGTGCCAGCAGTGAGGACTTCCGAAGTGGCTACACCTTC. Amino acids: CASSEDFRSGYTF.

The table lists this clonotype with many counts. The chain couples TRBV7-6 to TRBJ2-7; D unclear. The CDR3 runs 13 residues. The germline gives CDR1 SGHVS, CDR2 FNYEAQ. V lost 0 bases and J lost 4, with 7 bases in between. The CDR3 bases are TGTGCCAGCAGCTTAGCGTCGCGGTACGAGCAGTACTTC. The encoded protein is CASSLASRYEQYF.

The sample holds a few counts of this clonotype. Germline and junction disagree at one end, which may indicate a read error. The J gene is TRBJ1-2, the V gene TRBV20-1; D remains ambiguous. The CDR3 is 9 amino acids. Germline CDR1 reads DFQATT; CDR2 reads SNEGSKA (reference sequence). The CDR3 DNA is TGCAGTGCTAGTGGGTCGGATCACTTC. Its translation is CSASGSDHF.

The CDR3 DNA reads TGCAGTGTTTCAGGACAGCTCTCCTACAATGAGCAGTTCTTC. It codes for CSVSGQLSYNEQFF. The chain uses TRBV20-1 and TRBJ2-1, with D possibly being TRBD1 (6 bases). The CDR3 consists of 14 residues. The germline CDR1 and CDR2 sequences are DFQATT and SNEGSKA (reference sequence). Trimming pared 7 bases from V and 0 bases from J, leaving 13 bases between.

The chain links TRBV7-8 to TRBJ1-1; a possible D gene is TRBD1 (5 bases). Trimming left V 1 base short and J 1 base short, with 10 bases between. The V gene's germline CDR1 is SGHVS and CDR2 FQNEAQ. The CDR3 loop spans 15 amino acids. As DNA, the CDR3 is TGTGCCAGCAGCTTAGGTCCAGGGCCGAACACTGAAGCTTTCTTT. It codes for CASSLGPGPNTEAFF.

The CDR3 region is CAWAGSGYGYTF. The CDR3 bases are TGTGCCTGGGCAGGGTCGGGCTATGGCTACACCTTC. The chain recombines TRBV30 with TRBJ1-2; TRBD1 is a possible D gene (5 bases). Trimming pared 5 bases from V and 4 bases from J, leaving 11 bases between. Per the germline V gene, CDR1 is GTSNPN and CDR2 is SVGIG (reference sequence). This CDR3 is built from 12 residues.

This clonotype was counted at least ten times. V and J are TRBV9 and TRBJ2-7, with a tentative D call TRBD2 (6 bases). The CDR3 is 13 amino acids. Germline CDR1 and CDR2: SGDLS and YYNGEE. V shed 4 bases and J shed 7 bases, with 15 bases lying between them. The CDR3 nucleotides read TGTGCCAGCAGCCTCCGACTAGAGGGGGAGCAGTACTTC. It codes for CASSLRLEGEQYF.

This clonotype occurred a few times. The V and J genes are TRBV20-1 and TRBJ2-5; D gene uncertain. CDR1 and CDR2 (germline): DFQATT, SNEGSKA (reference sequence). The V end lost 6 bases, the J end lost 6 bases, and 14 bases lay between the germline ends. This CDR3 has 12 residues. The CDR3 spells CSAPGRLQTQYF. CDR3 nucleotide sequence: TGCAGTGCCCCCGGCCGTTTACAGACCCAGTACTTC.

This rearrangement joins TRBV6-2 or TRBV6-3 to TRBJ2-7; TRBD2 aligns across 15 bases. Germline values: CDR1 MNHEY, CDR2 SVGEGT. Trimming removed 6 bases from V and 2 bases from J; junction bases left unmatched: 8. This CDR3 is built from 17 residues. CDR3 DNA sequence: TGTGCCAGCAGAAGGGGACTAGCGGGAGGTATAACCTACGAGCAGTACTTC. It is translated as CASRRGLAGGITYEQYF.

The CDR3 DNA reads TGTGCCAGCAGTTACCCAGTGGGACAGCCCACCGGGGAGCTGTTTTTT. Translation: CASSYPVGQPTGELFF. The J gene is TRBJ2-2, the V gene TRBV6-2 or TRBV6-3; 7 nucleotides match TRBD1. The length of the CDR3 is 16 residues. The V and J ends lost 2 bases and 4 bases, in that order; junction bases with no gene match: 7. From germline, CDR1 is MNHEY and CDR2 SVGEGT.

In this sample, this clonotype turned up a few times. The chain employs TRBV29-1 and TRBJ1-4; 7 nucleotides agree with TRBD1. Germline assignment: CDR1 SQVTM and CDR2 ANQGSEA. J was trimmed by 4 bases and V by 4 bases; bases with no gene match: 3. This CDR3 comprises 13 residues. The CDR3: CSVGDRVNEKLFF. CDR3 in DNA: TGCAGCGTTGGAGACAGGGTTAATGAAAAACTGTTTTTT.

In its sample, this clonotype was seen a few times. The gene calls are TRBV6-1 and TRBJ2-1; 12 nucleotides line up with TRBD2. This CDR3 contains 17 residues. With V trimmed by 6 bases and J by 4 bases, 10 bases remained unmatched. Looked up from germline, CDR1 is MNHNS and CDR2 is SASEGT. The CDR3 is CASRGTSGRLLYNEQFF. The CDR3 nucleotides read TGTGCCAGCAGGGGCACTAGCGGGAGGCTCCTTTACAATGAGCAGTTCTTC.

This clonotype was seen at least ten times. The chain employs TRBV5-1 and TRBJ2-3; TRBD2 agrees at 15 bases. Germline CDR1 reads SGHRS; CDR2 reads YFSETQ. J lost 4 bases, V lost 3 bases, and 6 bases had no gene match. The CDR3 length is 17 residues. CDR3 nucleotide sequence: TGCGCCAGCAGCTATGGACTAGCGGGAGGGGATCCAGATACGCAGTATTTT. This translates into CASSYGLAGGDPDTQYF.

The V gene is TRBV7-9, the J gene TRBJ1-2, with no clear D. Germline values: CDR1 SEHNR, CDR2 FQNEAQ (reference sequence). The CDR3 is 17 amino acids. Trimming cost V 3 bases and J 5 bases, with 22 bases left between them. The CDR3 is CASSLWAGQLTGYGYTF. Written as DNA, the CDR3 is TGTGCCAGCAGCTTGTGGGCAGGCCAACTCACTGGATATGGCTACACCTTC.

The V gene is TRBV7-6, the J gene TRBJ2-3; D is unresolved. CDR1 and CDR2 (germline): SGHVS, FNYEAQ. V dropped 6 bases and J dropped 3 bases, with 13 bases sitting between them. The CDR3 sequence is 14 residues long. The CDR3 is CASRDGTVTDTQYF. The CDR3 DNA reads TGTGCCAGCAGGGACGGAACCGTAACAGATACGCAGTATTTT.

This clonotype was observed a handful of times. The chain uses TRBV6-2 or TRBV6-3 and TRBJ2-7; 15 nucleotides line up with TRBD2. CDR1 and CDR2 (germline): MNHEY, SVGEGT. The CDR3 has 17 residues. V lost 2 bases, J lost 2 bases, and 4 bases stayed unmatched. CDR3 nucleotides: TGTGCCAGCAGTTACGGGACTAGCGGGAGGAAACCCTACGAGCAGTACTTC. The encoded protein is CASSYGTSGRKPYEQYF.

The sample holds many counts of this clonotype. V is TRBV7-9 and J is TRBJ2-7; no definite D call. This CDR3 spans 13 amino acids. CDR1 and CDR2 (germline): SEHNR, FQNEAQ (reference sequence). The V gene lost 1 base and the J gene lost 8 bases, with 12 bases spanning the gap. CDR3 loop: CASSLEGGGQQYF. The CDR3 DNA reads TGTGCCAGCAGCTTAGAGGGTGGCGGACAGCAGTACTTC.

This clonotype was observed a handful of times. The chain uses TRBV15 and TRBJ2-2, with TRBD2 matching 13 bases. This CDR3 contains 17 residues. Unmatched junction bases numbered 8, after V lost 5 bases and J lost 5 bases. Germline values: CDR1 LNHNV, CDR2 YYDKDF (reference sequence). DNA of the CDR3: TGTGCCACCAGCTCGACAGGGGGACTAGCGGGGACCGGGGAGCTGTTTTTT. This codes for CATSSTGGLAGTGELFF.

The CDR3 region is CASSYSRILAGTYEQYF. DNA for the CDR3: TGTGCCAGCAGTTACTCGCGCATACTAGCGGGGACCTACGAGCAGTACTTC. This chain links TRBV6-5 with TRBJ2-7; TRBD2 matches 10 bases. With V trimmed by 0 bases and J by 2 bases, 7 bases remained unmatched. The CDR3 loop spans 17 amino acids. Germline values: CDR1 MNHEY, CDR2 SVGAGI.

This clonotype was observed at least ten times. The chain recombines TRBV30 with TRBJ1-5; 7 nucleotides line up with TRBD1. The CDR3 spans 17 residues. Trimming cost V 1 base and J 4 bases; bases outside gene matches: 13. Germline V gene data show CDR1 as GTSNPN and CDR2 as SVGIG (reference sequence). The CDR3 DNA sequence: TGTGCCTGGAGTGGATCCCCCCGGGACAGATTAAATCAGCCCCAGCATTTT. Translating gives CAWSGSPRDRLNQPQHF.

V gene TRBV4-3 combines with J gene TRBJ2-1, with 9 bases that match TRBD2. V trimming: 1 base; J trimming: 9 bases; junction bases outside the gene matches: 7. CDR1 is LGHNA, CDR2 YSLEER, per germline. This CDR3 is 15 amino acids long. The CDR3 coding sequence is TGCGCCAGCAGCCAAGGTGTAGCGGGAGCCTTTGAGCAGTTCTTC. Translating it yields CASSQGVAGAFEQFF.

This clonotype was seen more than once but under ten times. CDR3 in DNA: TGCACCGCTCATGGGACTAGCGGGAGGGCCCGGGAGACCCAGTACTTC. Translation gives CTAHGTSGRARETQYF. The chain recombines TRBV20-1 with TRBJ2-5; 16 bases agree with TRBD2. The CDR3 extends over 16 amino acids. CDR1 and CDR2 (germline): DFQATT, SNEGSKA (reference sequence).

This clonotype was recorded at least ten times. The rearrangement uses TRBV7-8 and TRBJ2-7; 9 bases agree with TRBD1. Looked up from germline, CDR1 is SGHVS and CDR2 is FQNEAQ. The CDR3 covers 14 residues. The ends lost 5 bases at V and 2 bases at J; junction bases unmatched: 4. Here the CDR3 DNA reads TGTGCCAGCAGCGGAAGACAGGGGGCCTACGAGCAGTACTTC. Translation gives CASSGRQGAYEQYF.

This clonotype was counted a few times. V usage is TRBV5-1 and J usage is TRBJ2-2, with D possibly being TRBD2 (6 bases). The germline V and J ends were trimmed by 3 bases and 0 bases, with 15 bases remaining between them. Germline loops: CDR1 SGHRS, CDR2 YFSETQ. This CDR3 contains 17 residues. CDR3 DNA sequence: TGCGCCAGCAGCTGGCCTCAAGTAGCGGCGAACACCGGGGAGCTGTTTTTT. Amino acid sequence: CASSWPQVAANTGELFF. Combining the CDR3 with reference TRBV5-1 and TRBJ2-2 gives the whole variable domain KAGVTQTPRYLIKTRGQQVTLSCSPISGHRSVSWYQQTPGQGLQFLFEYFSETQRNKGNFPGRFSGRQFSNSRSEMNVSTLELGDSALYLCASSWPQVAANTGELFFGEGSRLTVL.

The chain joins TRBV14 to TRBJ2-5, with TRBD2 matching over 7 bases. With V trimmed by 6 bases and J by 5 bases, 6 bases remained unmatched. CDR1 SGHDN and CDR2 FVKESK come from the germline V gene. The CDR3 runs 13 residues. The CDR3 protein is CASSGGRRETQYF. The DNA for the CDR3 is TGTGCCAGCAGTGGCGGGAGACGGGAGACCCAGTACTTC.

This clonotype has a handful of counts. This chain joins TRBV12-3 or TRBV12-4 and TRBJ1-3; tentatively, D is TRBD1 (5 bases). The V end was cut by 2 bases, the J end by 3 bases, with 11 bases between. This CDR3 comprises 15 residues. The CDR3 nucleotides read TGTGCCAGCAGTTTATCCACGAGGGGTGGAAACACCATATATTTT. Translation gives CASSLSTRGGNTIYF.

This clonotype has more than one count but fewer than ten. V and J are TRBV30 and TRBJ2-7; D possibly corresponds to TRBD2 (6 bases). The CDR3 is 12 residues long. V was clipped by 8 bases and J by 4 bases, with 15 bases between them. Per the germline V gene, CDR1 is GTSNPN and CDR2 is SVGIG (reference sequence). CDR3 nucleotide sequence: TGTGCCGGGATAGGGAGGTGGTACGAGCAGTACTTC. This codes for CAGIGRWYEQYF.

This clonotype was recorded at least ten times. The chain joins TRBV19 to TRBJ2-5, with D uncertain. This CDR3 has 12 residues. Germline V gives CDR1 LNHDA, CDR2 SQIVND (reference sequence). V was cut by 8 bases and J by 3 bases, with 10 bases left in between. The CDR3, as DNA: TGTGCCAGTGGTTATTGGGAAGAGACCCAGTACTTC. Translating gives CASGYWEETQYF.

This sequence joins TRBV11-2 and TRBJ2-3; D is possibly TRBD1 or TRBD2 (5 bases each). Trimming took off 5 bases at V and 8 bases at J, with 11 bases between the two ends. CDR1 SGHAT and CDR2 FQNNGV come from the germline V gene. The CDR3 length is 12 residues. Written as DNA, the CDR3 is TGTGCCAGCAGCCCCGGGACCCCTACGCAGTATTTT. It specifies CASSPGTPTQYF.